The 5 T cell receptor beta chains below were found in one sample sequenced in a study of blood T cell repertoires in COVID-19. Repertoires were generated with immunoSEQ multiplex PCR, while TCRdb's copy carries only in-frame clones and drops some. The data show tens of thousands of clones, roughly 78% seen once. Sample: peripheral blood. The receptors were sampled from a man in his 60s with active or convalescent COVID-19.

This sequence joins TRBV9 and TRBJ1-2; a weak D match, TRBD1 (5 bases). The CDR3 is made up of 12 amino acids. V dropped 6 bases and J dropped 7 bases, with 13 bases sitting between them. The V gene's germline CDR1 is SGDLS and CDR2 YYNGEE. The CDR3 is CASNDGGGGYTF. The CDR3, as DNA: TGTGCCAGCAACGACGGGGGTGGTGGCTACACCTTC.

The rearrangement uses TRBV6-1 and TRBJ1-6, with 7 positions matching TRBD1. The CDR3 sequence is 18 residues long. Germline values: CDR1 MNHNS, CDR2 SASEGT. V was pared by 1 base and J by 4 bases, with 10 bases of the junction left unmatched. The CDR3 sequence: CASSEDTHRGGYNSPLHF. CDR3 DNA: TGTGCCAGCAGTGAAGACACCCACAGGGGTGGGTATAATTCACCCCTCCACTTT.

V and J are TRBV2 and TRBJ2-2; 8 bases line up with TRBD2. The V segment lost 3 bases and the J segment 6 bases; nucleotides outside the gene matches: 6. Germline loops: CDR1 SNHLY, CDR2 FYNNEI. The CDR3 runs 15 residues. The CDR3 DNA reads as TGTGCCAGCAGTGACGAGCCGGGGGGGGCCGGGGAGCTGTTTTTT. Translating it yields CASSDEPGGAGELFF.

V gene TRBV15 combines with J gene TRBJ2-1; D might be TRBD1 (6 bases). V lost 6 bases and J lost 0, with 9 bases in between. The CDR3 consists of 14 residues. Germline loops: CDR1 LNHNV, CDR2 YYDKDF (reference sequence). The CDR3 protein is CATRDRSSYNEQFF. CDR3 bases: TGTGCCACCAGAGACAGGAGCTCCTACAATGAGCAGTTCTTC.

Written as DNA, the CDR3 is TGTGCCAGCAGCTTGTGGCGGGATACGCAGTATTTT. Protein sequence: CASSLWRDTQYF. This chain connects TRBV11-2 to TRBJ2-3; no definite D call. There are 12 residues in the CDR3. Per germline, CDR1 SGHAT and CDR2 FQNNGV. Trimming stripped 3 bases from V and 6 bases from J, with 7 bases between.